This record concerns one TCR beta chain sequence. Its antigen is still unknown. These data originate in a study of response to subunit inactivated influenza vaccine. Study results and limitations: The authors proposed limited new T cell recruitment per seasonal influenza vaccination.

TCRdb re-called the RT-PCR reads through MiXCR, storing one row per CDR3 protein. There are over 750,000 distinct CDR3 sequences in the sample; 21% occur only once, and roughly a tenth lies in the top ten. With V trimmed by 0 bases and J by 7 bases, 5 bases remained unmatched. Germline V gene sequence: CDR1 SGHAT, CDR2 FQNNGV. The CDR3 sequence is 15 residues long. The V call is TRBV11-2, the J call TRBJ1-2; 10 bases are shared with TRBD1. This sample comprised PBMCs from blood, obtained 5 days after vaccination. The TCR comes from a man aged 50 to 60 who received an inactivated influenza vaccine. CDR3 sequence reads: CASSLDLGQGSGYTF. The DNA for the CDR3 is TGTGCCAGCAGCTTAGACCTGGGACAGGGGAGTGGCTACACCTTC.